This T cell receptor (beta chain) was obtained from a study of T cells in Graves' hyperthyroidism and ophthalmopathy (dated by TCRdb to between 2018 and 2020). Regarding the research as a whole: Peripheral blood was collected at initial diagnosis, before any treatment. A discovery cohort of approximately 100 patients, about 40 with Graves' ophthalmopathy and approximately 55 with stable Graves' hyperthyroidism, was used to find distinguishing TCR V-J signatures. Prospective prediction of ophthalmopathy was tested in an independent validation cohort consisting of about 20 hyperthyroidism patients and 15 or so patients who later progressed to ophthalmopathy. The roughly 91 discovery patients were randomly split 7:3 into training and test sets. Thyroid tissue and blood T-cell repertoires from about six Graves' hyperthyroidism patients were also compared in the study. After blood sampling, hyperthyroidism patients were treated with methimazole at a starting dose of 30 mg daily, and ophthalmopathy patients were treated with high-dose intravenous methylprednisolone. According to the paper, TCR Vbeta CDR3 sequencing was carried out on 135 peripheral blood samples, which came from over 40 ophthalmopathy, fewer than 80 hyperthyroidism and roughly 17 progressor patients.

This clonotype was picked up many times. Its antigen has not been determined. Base qualities are missing; no much larger clone stands one base away. Looking up the germline V gene yields CDR1 KGHDR and CDR2 SFDVKD. Taken from cysteine to phenylalanine, the CDR3 has 16 residues. CDR3 DNA only is kept here, 48 bases in frame from base 1. V sheds 5 bases and J sheds 6 bases, leaving 22 bases between their ends. A patient counted as having stable Graves' hyperthyroidism if no progression to ophthalmopathy occurred over 18 months of follow-up. The hyperthyroidism patients were between 18 and 65 years old and newly diagnosed, with a disease duration of less than 2 months. Any patient with an uncontrolled infection, another autoimmune disease, pregnancy or lactation was excluded. Diagnoses were established on the basis of clinical symptoms, serum thyroxine and TRAb, thyroid ultrasound, and orbital computed tomography. PBMCs were separated from approximately 10 ml of fresh peripheral blood using Ficoll-Paque density gradient centrifugation. Trizol reagent was used to extract total RNA, and RNA quality was then checked on an Agilent 2100 Bioanalyzer.

General findings and caveats noted by the study authors: Most expanded thyroid clonotypes (frequency above 0.001) were also found in blood, which suggests that blood repertoires may mirror thyroid immune responses. Sample size was not statistically predetermined, and blinding of investigators to group allocation was not performed. In validation, progression to ophthalmopathy was predicted by the model with 65% to 71% sensitivity and roughly 76% specificity, a median of around 5.9 months before onset. A model built on a 13 V-J signature distinguished ophthalmopathy from stable hyperthyroidism, reaching around 87% sensitivity and under 84% specificity in cross-validation and 80%/75% in testing.

Amplification of TCR beta CDR3 regions was carried out from RNA transcripts. The TCR CDR3 was subjected to a first round of RT-PCR using the HTBI primer set and the Qiagen OneStep RT-PCR kit. A second multiplex PCR round built the libraries, followed by size selection and purification. Sequencing of the libraries was done on an Illumina HiSeq2000 using paired-end 100 bp reads. Turning to the authors' computational methods: SOAPnuke was used to process the raw data, removing reads that contained adapters or uncalled bases, had a mean Phred below 15, or lacked an exact match to the constant primer or identifier. COPE v1.2.5 was used to merge the high-quality paired reads, and each unique nucleotide sequence was defined as a clonotype. Clonotypes were aligned to IMGT TRBV, TRBD and TRBJ reference segments using MiTCR v1.1. The analysis was restricted to V-J combinations with a frequency above 0.0001, which together covered just over 99% of the repertoires. The TCS score was defined as the ratio of F50 (clonal expansion) to E x V (chaos), calculated using BLOSUM62-based TCRdist between CDR3 peptides within each V-J. Welch's t-statistics and random forest reduced 500 to 550 V-J features to 10 to 15, which were used in a naive Bayes classifier (R e1071). TCRdb reanalyzed the raw reads on its own, using fastp at Q25 for trimming and MiXCR for clone calling, and kept in-frame beta chains. Rows with one shared CDR3 protein collapse into an entry with the most common genes and DNA. TCRdb, not the original authors, processed these V and J calls. The sample includes 350,000 to 400,000 distinct CDR3 sequences, with approximately 19% observed a single time. Around 3.6% of the sample belongs to the ten largest clones.

This TCR came from a woman between 18 and 29 years old with Graves' hyperthyroidism. The specimen was blood. The chain uses TRBV24-1 and TRBJ2-7; the D region may be TRBD1 or TRBD2, each matching 7 bases equally. The CDR3 region has the sequence CATSAPERGGGSEQYF. The DNA is TGTGCCACCAGTGCCCCTGAGAGGGGAGGGGGCTCCGAGCAGTACTTC.